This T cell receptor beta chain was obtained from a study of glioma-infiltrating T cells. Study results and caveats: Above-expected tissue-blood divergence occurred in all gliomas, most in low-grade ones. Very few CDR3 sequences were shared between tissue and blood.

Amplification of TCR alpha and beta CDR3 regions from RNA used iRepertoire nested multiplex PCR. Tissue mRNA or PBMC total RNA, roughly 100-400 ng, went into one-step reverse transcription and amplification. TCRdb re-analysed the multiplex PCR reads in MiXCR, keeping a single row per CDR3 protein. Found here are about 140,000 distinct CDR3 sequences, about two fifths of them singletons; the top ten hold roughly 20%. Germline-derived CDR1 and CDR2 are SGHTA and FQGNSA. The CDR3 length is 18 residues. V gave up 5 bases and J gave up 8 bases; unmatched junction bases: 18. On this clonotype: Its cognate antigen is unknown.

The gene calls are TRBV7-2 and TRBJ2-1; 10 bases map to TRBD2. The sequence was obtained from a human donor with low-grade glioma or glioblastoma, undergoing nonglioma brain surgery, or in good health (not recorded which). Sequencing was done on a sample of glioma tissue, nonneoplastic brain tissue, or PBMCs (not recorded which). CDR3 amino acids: CASSVGGISGRRGDEQFF. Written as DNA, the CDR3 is TGTGCCAGCAGCGTGGGGGGGATTAGCGGGAGGAGAGGGGATGAGCAGTTCTTC. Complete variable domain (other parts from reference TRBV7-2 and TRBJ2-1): GAGVSQSPSNKVTEKGKDVELRCDPISGHTALYWYRQSLGQGLEFLIYFQGNSAPDKSGLPSDRFSAERTGGSVSTLTIQRTQQEDSAVYLCASSVGGISGRRGDEQFFGPGTRLTVL.